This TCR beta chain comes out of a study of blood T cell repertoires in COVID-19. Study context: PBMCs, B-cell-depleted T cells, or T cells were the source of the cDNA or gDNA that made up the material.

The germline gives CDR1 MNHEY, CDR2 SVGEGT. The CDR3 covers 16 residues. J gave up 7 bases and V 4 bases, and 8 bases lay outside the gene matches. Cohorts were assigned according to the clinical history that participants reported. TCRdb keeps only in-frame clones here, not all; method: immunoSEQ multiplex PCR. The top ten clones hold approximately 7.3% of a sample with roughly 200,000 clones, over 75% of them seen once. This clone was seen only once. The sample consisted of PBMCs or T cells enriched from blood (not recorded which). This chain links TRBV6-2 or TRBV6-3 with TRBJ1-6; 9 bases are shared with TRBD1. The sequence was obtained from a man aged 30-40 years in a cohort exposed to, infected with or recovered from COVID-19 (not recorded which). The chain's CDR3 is CASSWTGAGKNSPLHF. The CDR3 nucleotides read TGTGCCAGCAGTTGGACAGGGGCGGGAAAGAATTCACCCCTCCACTTT.